The rows below give T cell receptor beta chains drawn from one sample of a study of shared clonotypes between healthy human individuals. Here immunoSEQ multiplex PCR was the method, and the copy in TCRdb shows in-frame clones only, minus some. The sample records approximately 1,500,000 clones, 98% being singletons. Sequenced: naive CD4+ T cells sorted from blood. These TCRs come from a man aged 25-45 years in good health. Both conserved end residues are part of each CDR3. Fields, in order: CDR3 protein, CDR3 DNA, clone size, CDR3 length, D gene, V gene, J gene. The D gene is left open where the match is weak. Only some rows state a clone size, as once, few, many or a class for expanded clones.

cdr3_aa: CASSLAGTIYNEQFF; cdr3_nt: TGTGCCAGTAGCTTGGCCGGGACCATCTACAATGAGCAGTTCTTC; clone_size: NA; cdr3_length: 15; d_call: NA; v_call: TRBV19; j_call: TRBJ2-1
cdr3_aa: CASSLGFGGNTEAFF; cdr3_nt: TGCGCCAGCAGCTTGGGATTTGGGGGAAACACTGAAGCTTTCTTT; clone_size: NA; cdr3_length: 15; d_call: NA; v_call: TRBV5-1; j_call: TRBJ1-1
cdr3_aa: CASSPDVMGLLWNEQFF; cdr3_nt: TGTGCCAGCTCGCCCGATGTTATGGGGCTTCTGTGGAATGAGCAGTTCTTC; clone_size: NA; cdr3_length: 17; d_call: NA; v_call: TRBV18; j_call: TRBJ2-1
cdr3_aa: CSVEGGSLNTEAFF; cdr3_nt: TGCAGCGTTGAAGGTGGGAGCCTGAACACTGAAGCTTTCTTT; clone_size: NA; cdr3_length: 14; d_call: NA; v_call: TRBV29-1; j_call: TRBJ1-1
cdr3_aa: CASSLGGYATEAFF; cdr3_nt: TGCGCCAGCAGCTTGGGGGGGTATGCCACTGAAGCTTTCTTT; clone_size: NA; cdr3_length: 14; d_call: NA; v_call: TRBV5-1; j_call: TRBJ1-1
cdr3_aa: CASNIGGTGGLGINQPQHF; cdr3_nt: TGTGCCAGCAACATAGGTGGGACAGGGGGCCTCGGTATCAATCAGCCCCAGCATTTT; clone_size: NA; cdr3_length: 19; d_call: TRBD1; v_call: TRBV28; j_call: TRBJ1-5
cdr3_aa: CASSPTVAIRGETQYF; cdr3_nt: TGTGCCAGCAGCCCGACCGTGGCTATCCGCGGGGAGACCCAGTACTTC; clone_size: NA; cdr3_length: 16; d_call: NA; v_call: TRBV7-2; j_call: TRBJ2-5
cdr3_aa: CSVAGTGAIGYTF; cdr3_nt: TGCAGCGTCGCCGGGACAGGAGCTATTGGCTACACCTTC; clone_size: once; cdr3_length: 13; d_call: TRBD1; v_call: TRBV29-1; j_call: TRBJ1-2
cdr3_aa: CASSYAGHLNTGELFF; cdr3_nt: TGTGCCAGCAGTTACGCGGGACACCTTAACACCGGGGAGCTGTTTTTT; clone_size: NA; cdr3_length: 16; d_call: NA; v_call: TRBV28; j_call: TRBJ2-2
cdr3_aa: CASSVDGGGETQYF; cdr3_nt: TGTGCCAGCAGCGTAGATGGGGGCGGGGAGACCCAGTACTTC; clone_size: NA; cdr3_length: 14; d_call: NA; v_call: TRBV9; j_call: TRBJ2-5
cdr3_aa: CASSLEAGNYGYTF; cdr3_nt: TGTGCCAGCAGCCTAGAGGCGGGGAACTATGGCTACACCTTC; clone_size: NA; cdr3_length: 14; d_call: NA; v_call: TRBV5-6; j_call: TRBJ1-2
cdr3_aa: CASSTGRGSYEQYF; cdr3_nt: TGTGCCAGCAGTACCGGGAGAGGCTCCTACGAGCAGTACTTC; clone_size: NA; cdr3_length: 14; d_call: NA; v_call: TRBV7-9; j_call: TRBJ2-7
cdr3_aa: CASSQGLLTEAFF; cdr3_nt: TGTGCCAGCAGCCAGGGGTTGTTGACTGAAGCTTTCTTT; clone_size: NA; cdr3_length: 13; d_call: NA; v_call: TRBV6-6; j_call: TRBJ1-1
cdr3_aa: CASSVFKGAGSSEQFF; cdr3_nt: TGTGCCAGCAGTGTATTTAAGGGGGCCGGGTCCAGTGAGCAGTTCTTC; clone_size: NA; cdr3_length: 16; d_call: TRBD1; v_call: TRBV25-1; j_call: TRBJ2-1
cdr3_aa: CASSLGGSGRARLGDTQYF; cdr3_nt: TGTGCCAGCAGCTTAGGCGGTAGCGGGAGGGCCCGCCTGGGGGATACGCAGTATTTT; clone_size: NA; cdr3_length: 19; d_call: TRBD2; v_call: TRBV7-2; j_call: TRBJ2-3
cdr3_aa: CASSVQPQTDTQYF; cdr3_nt: TGTGCCAGCAGCGTACAGCCTCAGACAGATACGCAGTATTTT; clone_size: once; cdr3_length: 14; d_call: NA; v_call: TRBV9; j_call: TRBJ2-3
cdr3_aa: CASRLRTGTDTQYF; cdr3_nt: TGTGCCAGCAGATTACGGACAGGCACAGATACGCAGTATTTT; clone_size: NA; cdr3_length: 14; d_call: NA; v_call: TRBV6-5; j_call: TRBJ2-3
cdr3_aa: CASRPGQGYEQYF; cdr3_nt: TGTGCCAGCAGGCCGGGACAGGGGTACGAGCAGTACTTC; clone_size: NA; cdr3_length: 13; d_call: TRBD1; v_call: TRBV2; j_call: TRBJ2-7
cdr3_aa: CASSPWDRLLNTEAFF; cdr3_nt: TGTGCCAGCTCACCTTGGGACAGACTATTGAACACTGAAGCTTTCTTT; clone_size: NA; cdr3_length: 16; d_call: TRBD1; v_call: TRBV18; j_call: TRBJ1-1
cdr3_aa: CAISAGNEKLFF; cdr3_nt: TGTGCCATCAGTGCCGGTAATGAAAAACTGTTTTTT; clone_size: NA; cdr3_length: 12; d_call: NA; v_call: TRBV10-3; j_call: TRBJ1-4
cdr3_aa: CSARTGPDTEAFF; cdr3_nt: TGCAGCGCAAGGACAGGGCCAGACACTGAAGCTTTCTTT; clone_size: NA; cdr3_length: 13; d_call: TRBD1; v_call: TRBV29-1; j_call: TRBJ1-1
cdr3_aa: CATGPQGLSSYEQYF; cdr3_nt: TGTGCCACCGGCCCACAGGGTTTGTCCTCCTACGAGCAGTACTTC; clone_size: NA; cdr3_length: 15; d_call: NA; v_call: TRBV5-4; j_call: TRBJ2-7
cdr3_aa: CASSLGQGIGYTF; cdr3_nt: TGTGCCAGCAGCTTGGGACAGGGTATCGGCTACACCTTC; clone_size: NA; cdr3_length: 13; d_call: TRBD1; v_call: TRBV5-5; j_call: TRBJ1-2
cdr3_aa: CASSLPGPRARDTQYF; cdr3_nt: TGTGCCAGCAGCTTGCCGGGCCCCCGGGCGCGAGATACGCAGTATTTT; clone_size: NA; cdr3_length: 16; d_call: NA; v_call: TRBV5-4; j_call: TRBJ2-3
cdr3_aa: CASSPVELSEQYF; cdr3_nt: TGTGCCAGCTCACCGGTGGAGCTAAGCGAGCAGTACTTC; clone_size: NA; cdr3_length: 13; d_call: NA; v_call: TRBV18; j_call: TRBJ2-7
cdr3_aa: CATSRGTNTGELFF; cdr3_nt: TGTGCCACCAGTAGGGGAACGAACACCGGGGAGCTGTTTTTT; clone_size: NA; cdr3_length: 14; d_call: NA; v_call: TRBV15; j_call: TRBJ2-2
cdr3_aa: CASSSPRQEETQYF; cdr3_nt: TGTGCCAGCAGCTCCCCGAGGCAAGAAGAGACCCAGTACTTC; clone_size: NA; cdr3_length: 14; d_call: NA; v_call: TRBV11-2; j_call: TRBJ2-5
cdr3_aa: CASSQAMDTEAFF; cdr3_nt: TGCGCCAGCAGCCAAGCTATGGACACTGAAGCTTTCTTT; clone_size: once; cdr3_length: 13; d_call: NA; v_call: TRBV4-3; j_call: TRBJ1-1
cdr3_aa: CASSLVSWQGNDEQYF; cdr3_nt: TGTGCCAGCAGCTTAGTATCGTGGCAGGGTAACGACGAGCAGTACTTC; clone_size: NA; cdr3_length: 16; d_call: NA; v_call: TRBV7-2; j_call: TRBJ2-7
cdr3_aa: CASSPTGVTYEQYF; cdr3_nt: TGCGCCAGCAGCCCGACGGGAGTCACGTACGAGCAGTACTTC; clone_size: NA; cdr3_length: 14; d_call: NA; v_call: TRBV5-1; j_call: TRBJ2-7
cdr3_aa: CASSVDTGKETQYF; cdr3_nt: TGTGCCAGCAGCGTAGATACAGGGAAAGAGACCCAGTACTTC; clone_size: NA; cdr3_length: 14; d_call: NA; v_call: TRBV9; j_call: TRBJ2-5
cdr3_aa: CASSGPGLAGVASEQYF; cdr3_nt: TGTGCCAGCAGCGGCCCGGGACTAGCGGGAGTTGCCTCCGAGCAGTACTTC; clone_size: NA; cdr3_length: 17; d_call: TRBD2; v_call: TRBV9; j_call: TRBJ2-7
cdr3_aa: CASSFRPLPAGSTDTQYF; cdr3_nt: TGTGCCAGCAGCTTCCGGCCCCTGCCGGCGGGTAGCACAGATACGCAGTATTTT; clone_size: NA; cdr3_length: 18; d_call: NA; v_call: TRBV7-8; j_call: TRBJ2-3
cdr3_aa: CASSFLGTEAFF; cdr3_nt: TGTGCCAGCAGCTTTTTGGGCACTGAAGCTTTCTTT; clone_size: NA; cdr3_length: 12; d_call: NA; v_call: TRBV7-6; j_call: TRBJ1-1
cdr3_aa: CASSPVPRAANTGELFF; cdr3_nt: TGCGCCAGCAGCCCCGTCCCCAGGGCAGCGAACACCGGGGAGCTGTTTTTT; clone_size: NA; cdr3_length: 17; d_call: NA; v_call: TRBV5-1; j_call: TRBJ2-2
cdr3_aa: CASSLKGQGALTEAFF; cdr3_nt: TGTGCCAGCAGCCTTAAAGGACAGGGGGCATTGACTGAAGCTTTCTTT; clone_size: NA; cdr3_length: 16; d_call: TRBD1; v_call: TRBV7-9; j_call: TRBJ1-1
cdr3_aa: CASSPPDWGSSYEQYF; cdr3_nt: TGTGCCAGCTCACCACCGGACTGGGGGAGCTCCTACGAGCAGTACTTC; clone_size: NA; cdr3_length: 16; d_call: NA; v_call: TRBV18; j_call: TRBJ2-7
cdr3_aa: CAWSLYTEAFF; cdr3_nt: TGTGCCTGGAGCCTTTACACTGAAGCTTTCTTT; clone_size: NA; cdr3_length: 11; d_call: NA; v_call: TRBV30; j_call: TRBJ1-1
cdr3_aa: CASSPLRDSNEKLFF; cdr3_nt: TGTGCCAGCAGCCCCCTCCGGGACAGTAATGAAAAACTGTTTTTT; clone_size: NA; cdr3_length: 15; d_call: TRBD1; v_call: TRBV11-2; j_call: TRBJ1-4
cdr3_aa: CASSYSPQGYEQYF; cdr3_nt: TGCGCCAGCAGCTACTCACCACAGGGTTACGAGCAGTACTTC; clone_size: NA; cdr3_length: 14; d_call: NA; v_call: TRBV5-1; j_call: TRBJ2-7
cdr3_aa: CAWTQGAREQFF; cdr3_nt: TGTGCCTGGACGCAGGGGGCGCGTGAGCAGTTCTTC; clone_size: once; cdr3_length: 12; d_call: TRBD1; v_call: TRBV30; j_call: TRBJ2-1
cdr3_aa: CASSLRQGVYPNYGYTF; cdr3_nt: TGTGCCAGCAGTTTACGACAGGGGGTTTACCCTAACTATGGCTACACCTTC; clone_size: NA; cdr3_length: 17; d_call: TRBD1; v_call: TRBV28; j_call: TRBJ1-2
cdr3_aa: CASSQERVNTEAFF; cdr3_nt: TGTGCCAGCAGCCAAGAGAGAGTGAACACTGAAGCTTTCTTT; clone_size: NA; cdr3_length: 14; d_call: NA; v_call: TRBV14; j_call: TRBJ1-1
cdr3_aa: CASSGTSSRMETQYF; cdr3_nt: TGTGCCAGCTCCGGGACTAGTAGCAGGATGGAGACCCAGTACTTC; clone_size: NA; cdr3_length: 15; d_call: TRBD2; v_call: TRBV9; j_call: TRBJ2-5
cdr3_aa: CASSPYRDSNQPQHF; cdr3_nt: TGTGCCAGCAGCCCCTACAGGGACAGCAATCAGCCCCAGCATTTT; clone_size: NA; cdr3_length: 15; d_call: NA; v_call: TRBV7-2; j_call: TRBJ1-5
cdr3_aa: CASSATFHSGSGANVLTF; cdr3_nt: TGTGCCAGCAGCGCCACTTTTCACTCGGGTTCTGGGGCCAACGTCCTGACTTTC; clone_size: NA; cdr3_length: 18; d_call: NA; v_call: TRBV9; j_call: TRBJ2-6
cdr3_aa: CASSALTGAYEQYF; cdr3_nt: TGTGCCAGCAGCGCCCTGACAGGGGCCTACGAGCAGTACTTC; clone_size: NA; cdr3_length: 14; d_call: TRBD1; v_call: TRBV7-6; j_call: TRBJ2-7
cdr3_aa: CASRGQPYGYTF; cdr3_nt: TGTGCCAGCCGTGGACAACCCTATGGCTACACCTTC; clone_size: NA; cdr3_length: 12; d_call: NA; v_call: TRBV27; j_call: TRBJ1-2
cdr3_aa: CASSLKGGINTEAFF; cdr3_nt: TGTGCCAGCAGCTTGAAGGGCGGAATTAACACTGAAGCTTTCTTT; clone_size: once; cdr3_length: 15; d_call: NA; v_call: TRBV5-5; j_call: TRBJ1-1
cdr3_aa: CASSYHGQLNTEAFF; cdr3_nt: TGTGCCAGCAGCTACCACGGACAGCTTAACACTGAAGCTTTCTTT; clone_size: NA; cdr3_length: 15; d_call: NA; v_call: TRBV11-2; j_call: TRBJ1-1
cdr3_aa: CASSAGGEGSERQYF; cdr3_nt: TGTGCCAGCAGCGCGGGGGGCGAGGGATCCGAGCGACAGTACTTC; clone_size: NA; cdr3_length: 15; d_call: NA; v_call: TRBV9; j_call: TRBJ2-7
cdr3_aa: CASSQDSGEWTGLYYEQYF; cdr3_nt: TGCGCCAGCAGCCAAGATTCAGGTGAGTGGACGGGCCTCTACTACGAGCAGTACTTC; clone_size: NA; cdr3_length: 19; d_call: NA; v_call: TRBV4-1; j_call: TRBJ2-7
cdr3_aa: CASSSWTGYPSYNEQFF; cdr3_nt: TGTGCCAGCAGCTCGTGGACAGGGTATCCCTCCTACAATGAGCAGTTCTTC; clone_size: NA; cdr3_length: 17; d_call: TRBD1; v_call: TRBV11-2; j_call: TRBJ2-1
cdr3_aa: CASSSGTGVHEQFF; cdr3_nt: TGTGCCAGTAGTTCCGGGACAGGGGTTCATGAGCAGTTCTTC; clone_size: NA; cdr3_length: 14; d_call: TRBD1; v_call: TRBV19; j_call: TRBJ2-1
cdr3_aa: CASSLQDRGHYEQYF; cdr3_nt: TGCGCCAGCAGCCTGCAGGACAGGGGGCATTACGAGCAGTACTTC; clone_size: NA; cdr3_length: 15; d_call: TRBD1; v_call: TRBV5-1; j_call: TRBJ2-7
cdr3_aa: CSVESDSYEQYF; cdr3_nt: TGCAGCGTTGAGTCAGATTCCTACGAGCAGTACTTC; clone_size: NA; cdr3_length: 12; d_call: NA; v_call: TRBV29-1; j_call: TRBJ2-7
cdr3_aa: CASSGQVFYGYTF; cdr3_nt: TGTGCCAGCAGCGGACAGGTGTTCTATGGCTACACCTTC; clone_size: NA; cdr3_length: 13; d_call: NA; v_call: TRBV9; j_call: TRBJ1-2
cdr3_aa: CASSPYEAHGNTIYF; cdr3_nt: TGTGCCAGCTCCCCGTATGAGGCTCATGGAAACACCATATATTTT; clone_size: NA; cdr3_length: 15; d_call: NA; v_call: TRBV18; j_call: TRBJ1-3